This is a list of T cell receptor beta chains from one sample in a study of cytomegalovirus exposure and HLA in healthy donors. Sequencing was performed with immunoSEQ multiplex PCR; in TCRdb, only in-frame clones are kept and a portion is missing. The repertoire holds more than 150,000 clones, with about four fifths as singletons. The material sequenced was PBMCs. The receptors were gathered from a woman in her twenties or thirties in good health and CMV-seronegative. CDR3s leave out the opening cysteine and the closing phenylalanine or tryptophan. Fields, in order: clone size, J gene, V gene, CDR3 protein. Rows give clone size only sometimes, using once, few, many, or a class for an expanded clone.

.,TRBJ2-7,TRBV29-1,SVEGGGTGKAYEQY
.,TRBJ1-1,TRBV2,GGQGGVTEAF
.,TRBJ1-2,TRBV5-1,ASSLGLTGEYGYT
.,TRBJ1-5,TRBV6-1,ASRAGTHSNQPQH
once,TRBJ2-5,TRBV6-4,ASSGGRTGGETQY
few,TRBJ1-1,TRBV7-8,ASSSGLSDGNTEAF
once,TRBJ2-7,TRBV27,ASSSGTGGRYEQY
.,TRBJ1-1,TRBV9,ASSVLPGQVSGTEAF
.,TRBJ2-1,TRBV9,ASSVGGGSYNYNEQF
.,TRBJ2-4,TRBV18,ASSPLYEFGKNIQY
.,TRBJ2-3,TRBV21-1,ASSPTGLAASWGDTQY
.,TRBJ2-7,TRBV18,ASSAWDSYSYEQY
.,TRBJ1-1,TRBV25-1,ASRGPWAF
.,TRBJ1-5,TRBV13,ASSPPGGPQH
.,TRBJ2-7,TRBV19,ASRRTGGPYEQY
once,TRBJ2-7,TRBV5-1,ASSLGRVWTSLTYEQY
.,TRBJ2-7,TRBV5-8,ASEPWRDHEQY
.,TRBJ2-1,TRBV7-3,ASSSKGQGAGEQF
.,TRBJ1-2,TRBV2,ASTRGGRFSGYT
once,TRBJ2-7,TRBV11-2,ASSPSSESSYEQY
.,TRBJ1-2,TRBV9,ASSVDRGRFDGYT
.,TRBJ2-7,TRBV5-6,ASSLVIVGGEQY
.,TRBJ2-1,TRBV4-2,ASRASGGIPLSYNEQF
once,TRBJ2-7,TRBV5-1,ASSLESGTYEQY
.,TRBJ1-5,TRBV10-2,ASSEGQGRDQPQH
.,TRBJ2-4,TRBV7-2,ASSPMPGQGLGGNIQY
.,TRBJ1-5,TRBV4-2,ASSQGDSRGLEPQH
.,TRBJ1-2,TRBV7-2,ASSLEGQGGYGYT
once,TRBJ1-2,TRBV4-1,ASSRENRGDYGYT
.,TRBJ2-3,TRBV7-3,ASSPGGTDTQY
.,TRBJ1-2,TRBV25-1,ASSEYGLSGYT
.,TRBJ1-4,TRBV19,ASSGTGLSTNEKLF
.,TRBJ1-5,TRBV6-4,ASSGKQGRFNQPQH
.,TRBJ2-7,TRBV5-6,ASSLGGTGFDEQY
.,TRBJ2-5,TRBV7-9,ASSSGQGIGETQY
.,TRBJ1-1,TRBV18,ASSRMGQGNTEAF
.,TRBJ2-3,TRBV20-1,SGVTDTQY
.,TRBJ2-5,TRBV7-7,ASRPRTSGGWETQY
.,TRBJ2-2,TRBV7-9,ASSPVEIGELF
.,TRBJ2-7,TRBV19,ASSIQGTYEQY
once,TRBJ1-1,TRBV15,ATSRAPLYTEAF
few,TRBJ1-6,TRBV5-1,ASSLSGNNSPLH
.,TRBJ1-2,TRBV10-3,AISDVRETGDGYT
.,TRBJ1-4,TRBV7-9,ASSSRVIEKLF
.,TRBJ2-5,TRBV6-5,ASSYSERLQETQY
.,TRBJ2-3,TRBV7-9,ASSPGLAGGHTDTQY
.,TRBJ2-7,TRBV29-1,SVTRGAYEQY
.,TRBJ1-2,TRBV5-1,ASSLNRDRRNYGYT